This is a list of T cell receptor beta chains from one sample in a study of PD-1 blockade in classical Hodgkin lymphoma. Repertoires were generated with immunoSEQ multiplex PCR, while TCRdb's copy carries only in-frame clones and drops some. The sample has 90,000 to 100,000 clones; about nine tenths are singletons. Sequencing was performed on peripheral blood mononuclear cells (PBMCs), taken at baseline. These receptors all stem from a human donor with classical Hodgkin lymphoma. Each CDR3 is given with its conserved first and last residue. Each record gives: V gene, D gene, J gene, clone size, CDR3 DNA, CDR3 protein. D genes are given only for firm matches. Some rows have no size entry. The others give once, few or many, or a class for an expanded clone.

v_call: TRBV5-1; d_call: NA; j_call: TRBJ2-5; clone_size: NA; cdr3_nt: TGCGCCAGCAGCCCCCTGGGGGGGCCTGAAAGGCAGACCCAGTACTTC; cdr3_aa: CASSPLGGPERQTQYF
v_call: TRBV6-5; d_call: NA; j_call: TRBJ1-5; clone_size: NA; cdr3_nt: TGTGCCAGCAGTTACTCCGGCGATCAGCCCCAGCATTTT; cdr3_aa: CASSYSGDQPQHF
v_call: TRBV6-6; d_call: NA; j_call: TRBJ1-2; clone_size: NA; cdr3_nt: TGTGCCAGCAGTCCGAACGTGGTCGGATTCTATCGGTACACCTTC; cdr3_aa: CASSPNVVGFYRYTF
v_call: TRBV9; d_call: NA; j_call: TRBJ2-3; clone_size: NA; cdr3_nt: TGTGCCAGCAGCGTATATGGAGGGGTGGATACGCAGTATTTT; cdr3_aa: CASSVYGGVDTQYF
v_call: TRBV7-9; d_call: TRBD2; j_call: TRBJ2-7; clone_size: once; cdr3_nt: TGTGCCAGCAGCTTACGGGCGGGAGTTTACGAGCAGTACTTC; cdr3_aa: CASSLRAGVYEQYF
v_call: TRBV6-6; d_call: NA; j_call: TRBJ1-1; clone_size: NA; cdr3_nt: TGTGCCAGCAGCAGGGGGAACACTGAAGCTTTCTTT; cdr3_aa: CASSRGNTEAFF
v_call: TRBV19; d_call: NA; j_call: TRBJ2-1; clone_size: NA; cdr3_nt: TGTGCCAGTAGTATAATTGGTGGAAGTGGTGAGCAGTTCTTC; cdr3_aa: CASSIIGGSGEQFF
v_call: TRBV27; d_call: TRBD1; j_call: TRBJ1-5; clone_size: once; cdr3_nt: TGTGCCAGCAGGGACAGGGGAGGGAAGAGCAATCAGCCCCAGCATTTT; cdr3_aa: CASRDRGGKSNQPQHF
v_call: TRBV2; d_call: NA; j_call: TRBJ2-2; clone_size: NA; cdr3_nt: TGTGCCAGCACGGGCGGCGGGGCCGGGGAGCTGTTTTTT; cdr3_aa: CASTGGGAGELFF
v_call: TRBV28; d_call: NA; j_call: TRBJ2-4; clone_size: NA; cdr3_nt: TGTGCCAGCAGTTTCCTCGGACAGATTGCCAAAAACATTCAGTACTTC; cdr3_aa: CASSFLGQIAKNIQYF
v_call: TRBV7-6; d_call: NA; j_call: TRBJ2-1; clone_size: NA; cdr3_nt: TGTGCCAGCAGCTTAAGGCTAGCGTCGACCTCCTACAATGAGCAGTTCTTC; cdr3_aa: CASSLRLASTSYNEQFF
v_call: TRBV6-1; d_call: NA; j_call: TRBJ2-7; clone_size: NA; cdr3_nt: TGTGCCAGCCGAAGGGACCCGAACTCCTACGAGCAGTACTTC; cdr3_aa: CASRRDPNSYEQYF
v_call: TRBV7-9; d_call: NA; j_call: TRBJ1-5; clone_size: NA; cdr3_nt: TGTGCCAGCAGCGTATCTGATCAGCCCCAGCATTTT; cdr3_aa: CASSVSDQPQHF
v_call: TRBV18; d_call: NA; j_call: TRBJ2-3; clone_size: NA; cdr3_nt: TGTGCCAGCTCACCCTGGCAGGCGCGCACAGATACGCAGTATTTT; cdr3_aa: CASSPWQARTDTQYF
v_call: TRBV9; d_call: NA; j_call: TRBJ1-1; clone_size: once; cdr3_nt: TGTGCCAGCAGCTTCAACAGGGACACTGAAGCTTTCTTT; cdr3_aa: CASSFNRDTEAFF
v_call: TRBV5-6; d_call: TRBD2; j_call: TRBJ2-7; clone_size: NA; cdr3_nt: TGTGCCAGCAGCCCGGGACTAGCGGCCCTCCTAGCCTACGAGCAGTACTTC; cdr3_aa: CASSPGLAALLAYEQYF
v_call: TRBV5-1; d_call: NA; j_call: TRBJ1-3; clone_size: NA; cdr3_nt: TGCGCCAGCAGCCTTTCACAGGGCACTGGAAACACCATATATTTT; cdr3_aa: CASSLSQGTGNTIYF
v_call: TRBV9; d_call: TRBD1; j_call: TRBJ2-3; clone_size: NA; cdr3_nt: TGTGCCAGCAGCTTGGGGGCAGGGGGCGAGGGTACAGATACGCAGTATTTT; cdr3_aa: CASSLGAGGEGTDTQYF